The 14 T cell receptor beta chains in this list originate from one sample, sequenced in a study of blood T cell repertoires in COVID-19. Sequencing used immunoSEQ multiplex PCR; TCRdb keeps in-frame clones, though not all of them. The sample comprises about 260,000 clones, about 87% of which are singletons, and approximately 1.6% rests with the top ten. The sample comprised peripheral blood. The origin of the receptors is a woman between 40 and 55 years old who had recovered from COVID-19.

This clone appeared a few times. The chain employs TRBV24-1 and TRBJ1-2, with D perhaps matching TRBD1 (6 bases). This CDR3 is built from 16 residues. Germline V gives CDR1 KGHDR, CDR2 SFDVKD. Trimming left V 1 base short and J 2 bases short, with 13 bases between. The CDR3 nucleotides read TGTGCCACCAGTGATTTTGACAGGACAGTGAACTATGGCTACACCTTC. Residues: CATSDFDRTVNYGYTF.

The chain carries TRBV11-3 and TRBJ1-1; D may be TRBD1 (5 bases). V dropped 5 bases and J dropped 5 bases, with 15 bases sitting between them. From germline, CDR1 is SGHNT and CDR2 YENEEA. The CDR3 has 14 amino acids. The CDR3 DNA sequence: TGTGCCAGCAGCCCCAGGGCGGAGTATACTGAAGCTTTCTTT. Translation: CASSPRAEYTEAFF.

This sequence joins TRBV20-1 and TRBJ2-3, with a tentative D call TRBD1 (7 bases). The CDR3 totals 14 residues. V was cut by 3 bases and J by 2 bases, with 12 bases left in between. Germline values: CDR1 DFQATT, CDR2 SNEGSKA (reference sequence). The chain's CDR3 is CSASRRGPTDTQYF. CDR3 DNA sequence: TGCAGTGCTAGTAGGAGGGGGCCCACAGATACGCAGTATTTT.

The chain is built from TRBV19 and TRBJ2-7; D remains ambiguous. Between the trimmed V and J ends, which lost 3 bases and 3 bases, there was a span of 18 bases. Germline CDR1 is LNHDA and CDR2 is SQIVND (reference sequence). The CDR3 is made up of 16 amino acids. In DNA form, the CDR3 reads TGTGCCAGTAGTATGGCCAGGTTAAGGTTTGGCTACGAGCAGTACTTC. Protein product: CASSMARLRFGYEQYF.

As DNA, the CDR3 is TGTGCCAGCAGTTTATGGGGGCGCGCTGGCTACACCTTC. The encoded protein is CASSLWGRAGYTF. The chain combines TRBV12-3 or TRBV12-4 with TRBJ1-2, with D perhaps TRBD1 (6 bases). The CDR3 is 13 amino acids. V was trimmed by 2 bases and J by 7 bases, leaving 11 bases between them.

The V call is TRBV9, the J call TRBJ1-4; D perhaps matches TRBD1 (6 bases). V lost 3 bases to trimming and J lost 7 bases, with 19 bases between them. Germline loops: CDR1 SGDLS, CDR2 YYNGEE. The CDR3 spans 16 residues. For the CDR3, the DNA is TGTGCCAGCAGCGCTGGACAGTTTGAGCTGGGTGAAAAACTGTTTTTT. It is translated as CASSAGQFELGEKLFF.

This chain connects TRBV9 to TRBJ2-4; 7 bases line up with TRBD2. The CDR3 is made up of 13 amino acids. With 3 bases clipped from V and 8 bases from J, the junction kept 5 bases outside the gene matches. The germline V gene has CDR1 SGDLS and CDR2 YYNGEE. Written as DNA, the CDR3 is TGTGCCAGCAGCGCCGGGGGGTTGGACATTCAGTACTTC. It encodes CASSAGGLDIQYF.

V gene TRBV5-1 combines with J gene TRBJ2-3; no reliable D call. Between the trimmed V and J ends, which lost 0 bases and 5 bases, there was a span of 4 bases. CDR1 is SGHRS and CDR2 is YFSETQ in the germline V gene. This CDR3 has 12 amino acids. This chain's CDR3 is CASSLDLDTQYF. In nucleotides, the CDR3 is TGCGCCAGCAGCTTGGACTTAGATACGCAGTATTTT.

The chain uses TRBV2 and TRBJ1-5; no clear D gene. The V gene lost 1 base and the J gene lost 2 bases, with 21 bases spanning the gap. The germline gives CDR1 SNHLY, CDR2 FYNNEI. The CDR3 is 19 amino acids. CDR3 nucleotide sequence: TGTGCCAGCAGTGAAGAGGATTTGGGGAGAGGAGTCGGCAATCAGCCCCAGCATTTT. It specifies CASSEEDLGRGVGNQPQHF.

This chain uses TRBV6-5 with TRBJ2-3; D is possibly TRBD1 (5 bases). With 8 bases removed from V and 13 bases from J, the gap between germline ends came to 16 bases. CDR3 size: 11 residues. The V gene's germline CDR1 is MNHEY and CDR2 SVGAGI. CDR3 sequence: CASGAADKEYF. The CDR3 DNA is TGTGCCAGCGGGGCGGCGGACAAGGAGTATTTT.

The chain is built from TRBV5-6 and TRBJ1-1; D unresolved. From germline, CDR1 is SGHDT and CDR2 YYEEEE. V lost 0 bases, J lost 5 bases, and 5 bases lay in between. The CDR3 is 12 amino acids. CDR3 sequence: CASSLERTEAFF. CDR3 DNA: TGTGCCAGCAGCTTGGAGCGGACTGAAGCTTTCTTT.

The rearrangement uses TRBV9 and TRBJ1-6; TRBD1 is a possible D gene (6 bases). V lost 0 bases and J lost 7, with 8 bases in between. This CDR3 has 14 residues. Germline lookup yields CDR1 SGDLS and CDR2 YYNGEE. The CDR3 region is CASSVGQANSPLHF. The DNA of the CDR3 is TGTGCCAGCAGCGTAGGACAGGCGAATTCACCCCTCCACTTT.

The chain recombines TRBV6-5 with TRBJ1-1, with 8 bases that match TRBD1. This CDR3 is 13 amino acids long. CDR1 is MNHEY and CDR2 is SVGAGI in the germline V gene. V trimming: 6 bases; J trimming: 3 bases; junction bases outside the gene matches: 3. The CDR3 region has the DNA TGTGCCAGCAGGACAGGGGCCTACACTGAAGCTTTCTTT. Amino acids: CASRTGAYTEAFF.

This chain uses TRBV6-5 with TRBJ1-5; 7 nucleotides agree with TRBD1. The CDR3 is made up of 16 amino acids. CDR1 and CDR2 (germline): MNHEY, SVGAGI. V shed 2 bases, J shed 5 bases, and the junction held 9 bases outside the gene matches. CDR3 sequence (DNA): TGTGCCAGCAGTTACGACCAGGGGGTGTACGATCAGCCCCAGCATTTT. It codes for CASSYDQGVYDQPQHF.